The sequence of this T cell receptor beta chain was determined in a study of cytomegalovirus exposure and HLA in healthy donors. Overall study findings and caveats: Confirmation in vitro established that a few CMV-associated chains were specific for CMV antigens. Cytomegalovirus status was reportedly diagnosed by the classifier with high specificity and sensitivity.

Produced via immunoSEQ multiplex PCR; TCRdb's table is partial and in-frame only. This sample has 120,000 or so clones; more than 75% occur once, and the top ten carry 1.4% to 1.5%. J gave up 2 bases and V 0 bases, and 6 bases lay outside the gene matches. Germline loops: CDR1 SGHDT, CDR2 YYEEEE. This CDR3 is 16 amino acids long. Of note for this clone: The antigen remains unidentified.

The sequencing sample was made of PBMCs. V is TRBV5-6 and J is TRBJ2-3, with TRBD2 matching 7 bases. The origin of this receptor is a woman between 25 and 40 years old in good health and CMV-seropositive. CDR3 DNA sequence: TGTGCCAGCAGCTTGGAAGCGGGACTTACCACAGATACGCAGTATTTT. Translating it yields CASSLEAGLTTDTQYF.